Following are 4 T cell receptor beta chains from one sample sequenced in a study of T cells in Graves' hyperthyroidism and ophthalmopathy. TCR beta CDR3 regions were amplified from RNA transcripts. The study used the HTBI primer set for a first-round RT-PCR of the TCR CDR3. TCRdb reprocessed the multiplex PCR reads via MiXCR and lists one record per CDR3 protein. This sample has about 420,000 distinct CDR3 sequences, with 15% to 17% found just once. Sequenced sample: blood. The receptors were gathered from a young woman with Graves' hyperthyroidism.

This clonotype turned up a few times. The chain is built from TRBV6-1 and TRBJ1-3; TRBD1 agrees at 7 bases. J gave up 0 bases and V 10 bases, and 6 bases lay outside the gene matches. The CDR3 extends over 14 amino acids. The V gene's germline CDR1 is MNHNS and CDR2 SASEGT. The DNA for the CDR3 is TGTGCCATTTCAGGGGGTAGCTCTGGAAACACCATATATTTT. Its protein product is CAISGGSSGNTIYF.

This clonotype was picked up many times. The J gene is TRBJ2-7, the V gene TRBV7-2, with a tentative D call TRBD1 (5 bases). Germline V gives CDR1 SGHTA, CDR2 FQGNSA. Deletions cut 5 bases from V and 2 bases from J, with 16 bases between. The CDR3 contains 15 residues. In DNA form, the CDR3 reads TGTGCCAGCAGCCGGGCCTCGACAGTCCCCTACGAGCAGTACTTC. As protein: CASSRASTVPYEQYF.

This clonotype has a count of ten or more. The V gene is TRBV20-1, the J gene TRBJ2-1; 8 bases fit TRBD2. The CDR3 has 15 residues. CDR1 and CDR2 from the germline V gene are DFQATT and SNEGSKA (reference sequence). The CDR3 DNA is TGCAGGGCCACCCAAGGGGTAGCGGGAACCAATGAGCAGTTCTTC. Its translation: CRATQGVAGTNEQFF.

This clonotype came up once. This chain uses TRBV7-2 with TRBJ1-2, with a weak D call TRBD1 (5 bases). Germline CDR1 reads SGHTA; CDR2 reads FQGNSA. The germline V and J ends were trimmed by 5 bases and 5 bases, with 21 bases remaining between them. There are 16 residues in the CDR3. CDR3 DNA: TGTGCCAGCAGCCAAGGCATCTCGGTCGGGGCGTATGGCTACACCTTC. Amino acid sequence: CASSQGISVGAYGYTF.